The present entry profiles one T cell receptor (beta chain) with its context. Its antigen remains unidentified. The junction departs from the called germline gene at one end, perhaps through a read error. The germline V gene has CDR1 SEHNR and CDR2 FQNEAQ (reference sequence). The length of the CDR3 is 14 residues. This sample stems from a study of early T cells in non-severe SARS-CoV-2 infection. Study in general: Bulk RNA from unsorted whole blood was sequenced; chains were unpaired. Whole-study results and caveats: The VDJdb matching leaned toward anti-spike CD8 responses and overlooked private and CD4 specificities.

cDNA molecules, individually, were tagged with unique molecular identifiers. MiXCR, applied by TCRdb to the 5' RACE reads, yields one record per CDR3 protein. Here the sample spans 65,000 to 90,000 distinct CDR3 sequences, roughly 12% being singletons. This TCR was recovered from an adult who was a healthcare worker with PCR-confirmed SARS-CoV-2 infection or an uninfected control (not recorded which). Input material: whole blood. The V gene is TRBV7-9, the J gene TRBJ1-1, with D hard to call. For the CDR3, the DNA is TGTGTCAGCAGCTTAGCGTATGGGCCCGAGGAAGCTTTCTTT. It encodes CVSSLAYGPEEAFF.